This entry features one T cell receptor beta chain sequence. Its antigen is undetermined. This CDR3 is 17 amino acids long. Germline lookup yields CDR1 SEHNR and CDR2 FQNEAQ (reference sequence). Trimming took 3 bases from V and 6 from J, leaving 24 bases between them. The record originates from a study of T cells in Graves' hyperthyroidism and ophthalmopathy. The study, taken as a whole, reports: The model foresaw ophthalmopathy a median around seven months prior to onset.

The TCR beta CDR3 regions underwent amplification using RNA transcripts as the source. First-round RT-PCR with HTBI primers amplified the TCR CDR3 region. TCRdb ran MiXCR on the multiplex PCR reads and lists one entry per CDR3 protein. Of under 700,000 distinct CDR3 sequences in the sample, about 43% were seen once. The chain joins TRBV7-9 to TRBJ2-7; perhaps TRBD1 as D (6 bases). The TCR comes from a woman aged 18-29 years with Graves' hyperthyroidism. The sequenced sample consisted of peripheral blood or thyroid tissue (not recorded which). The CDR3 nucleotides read TGTGCCAGCAGCTTCATAAAACAGGGACCGGTTTCGCGCGAGCAGTACTTC. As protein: CASSFIKQGPVSREQYF.